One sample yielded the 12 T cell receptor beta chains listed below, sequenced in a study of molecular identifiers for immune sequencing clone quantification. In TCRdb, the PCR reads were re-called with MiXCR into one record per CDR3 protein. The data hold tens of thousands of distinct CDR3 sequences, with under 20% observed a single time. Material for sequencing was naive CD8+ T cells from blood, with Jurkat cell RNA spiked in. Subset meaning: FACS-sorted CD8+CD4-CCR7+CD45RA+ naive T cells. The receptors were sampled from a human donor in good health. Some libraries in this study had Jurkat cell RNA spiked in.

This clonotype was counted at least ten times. Written as DNA, the CDR3 is TGTGCCAGCAGCTCCATCCCCCCCGGGACAGGGGGATTCGAGCAGTACTTC. Protein product: CASSSIPPGTGGFEQYF. The rearrangement uses TRBV7-9 and TRBJ2-7; 11 bases match TRBD1. V was pared by 4 bases and J by 6 bases, with 14 bases of the junction left unmatched. The CDR3 spans 17 residues. Per the germline V gene, CDR1 is SEHNR and CDR2 is FQNEAQ (reference sequence).

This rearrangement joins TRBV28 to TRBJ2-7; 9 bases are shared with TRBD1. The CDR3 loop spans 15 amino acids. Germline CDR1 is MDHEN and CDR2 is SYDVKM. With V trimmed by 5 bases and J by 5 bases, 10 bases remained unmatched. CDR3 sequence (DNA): TGTGCCAGCAGTCCGTTACCCGGACAGGGGAACGAGCAGTACTTC. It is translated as CASSPLPGQGNEQYF.

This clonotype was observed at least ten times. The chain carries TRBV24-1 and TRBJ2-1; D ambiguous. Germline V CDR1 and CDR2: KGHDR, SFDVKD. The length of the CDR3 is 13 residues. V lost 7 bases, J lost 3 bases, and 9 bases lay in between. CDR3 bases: TGTGCCACCAGGCTTGGCGACTACAATGAGCAGTTCTTC. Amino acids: CATRLGDYNEQFF.

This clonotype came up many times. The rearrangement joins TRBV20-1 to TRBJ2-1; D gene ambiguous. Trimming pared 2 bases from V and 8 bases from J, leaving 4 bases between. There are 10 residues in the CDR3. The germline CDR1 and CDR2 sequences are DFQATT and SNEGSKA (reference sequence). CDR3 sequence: CSARPDEQFF. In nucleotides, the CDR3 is TGCAGTGCTAGACCGGATGAGCAGTTCTTC.

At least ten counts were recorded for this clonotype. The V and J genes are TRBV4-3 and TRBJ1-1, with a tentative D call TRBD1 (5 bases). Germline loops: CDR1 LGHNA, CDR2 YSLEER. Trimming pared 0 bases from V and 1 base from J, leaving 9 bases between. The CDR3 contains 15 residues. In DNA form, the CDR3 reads TGCGCCAGCAGCCAAGATCAGGGACCGAACACTGAAGCTTTCTTT. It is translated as CASSQDQGPNTEAFF.

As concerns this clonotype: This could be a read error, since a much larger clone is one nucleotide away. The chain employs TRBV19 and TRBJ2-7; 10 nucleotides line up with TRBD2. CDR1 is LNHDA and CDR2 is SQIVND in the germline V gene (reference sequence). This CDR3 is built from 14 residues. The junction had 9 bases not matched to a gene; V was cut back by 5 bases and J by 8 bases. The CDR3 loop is CASSSAGGPYKQYF. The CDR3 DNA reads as TGTGCCAGTAGTTCAGCGGGAGGGCCTTACAAGCAGTACTTC.

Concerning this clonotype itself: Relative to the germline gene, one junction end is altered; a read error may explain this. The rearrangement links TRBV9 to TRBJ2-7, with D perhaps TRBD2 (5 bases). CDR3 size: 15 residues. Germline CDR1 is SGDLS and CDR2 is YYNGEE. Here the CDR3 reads CAGSFGVGRAYEQYF. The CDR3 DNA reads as TGTGCCGGCAGCTTCGGGGTTGGGCGAGCCTACGAGCAGTACTTC.

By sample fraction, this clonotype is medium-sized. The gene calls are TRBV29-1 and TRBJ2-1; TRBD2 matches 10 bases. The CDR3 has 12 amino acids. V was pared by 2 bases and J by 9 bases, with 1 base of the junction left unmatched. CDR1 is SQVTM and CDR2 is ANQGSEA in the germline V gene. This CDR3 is CSVEPSGGEQFF. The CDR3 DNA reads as TGCAGCGTTGAACCTAGCGGGGGTGAGCAGTTCTTC.

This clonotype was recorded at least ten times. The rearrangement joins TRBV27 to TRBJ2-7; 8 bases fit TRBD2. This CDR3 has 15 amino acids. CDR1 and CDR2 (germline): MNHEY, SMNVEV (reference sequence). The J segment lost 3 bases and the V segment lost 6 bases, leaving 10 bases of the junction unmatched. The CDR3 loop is CASSNGTRLFYEQYF. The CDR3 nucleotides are TGTGCCAGCAGCAACGGGACTAGGCTATTCTACGAGCAGTACTTC.

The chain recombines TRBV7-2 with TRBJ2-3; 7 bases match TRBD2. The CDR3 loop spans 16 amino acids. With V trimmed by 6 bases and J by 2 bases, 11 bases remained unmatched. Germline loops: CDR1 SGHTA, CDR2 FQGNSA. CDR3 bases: TGTGCCAGCAGTCCCTCAGGCGGGGGAATCACAGATACGCAGTATTTT. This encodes CASSPSGGGITDTQYF.

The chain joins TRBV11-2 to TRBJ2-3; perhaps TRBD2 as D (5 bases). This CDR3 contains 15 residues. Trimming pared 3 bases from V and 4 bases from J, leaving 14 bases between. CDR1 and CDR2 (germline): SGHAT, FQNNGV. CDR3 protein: CASSFLAGEADTQYF. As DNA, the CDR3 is TGTGCCAGCAGCTTTCTGGCCGGGGAAGCAGATACGCAGTATTTT.

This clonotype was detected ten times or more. CDR3: CASSQGPQAQSSYEQYF. In DNA form, the CDR3 reads TGTGCCAGCAGCCAGGGACCTCAGGCACAAAGCTCCTACGAGCAGTACTTC. V and J are TRBV3-1 and TRBJ2-7, with D tentatively TRBD1 or TRBD2 (5 bases each). The CDR3 runs 17 residues. CDR1 LGHDT and CDR2 YNNKEL come from the germline V gene (reference sequence). V was clipped by 3 bases and J by 0 bases, with 18 bases between them.